The 17 T cell receptor beta chains presented below share a single source sample, sequenced in a study of siplizumab effects on memory and regulatory T cells. This table comes from immunoSEQ multiplex PCR, and its TCRdb copy is limited to in-frame clones, with some not included. The profile covers over 80,000 clones, with approximately 90% appearing a single time and approximately 1.4% taken by the ten largest. The sample taken for sequencing was Tregs sorted from blood. The receptors were sampled from a human donor in good health.

The CDR3 sequence is CASSLDGTDYNEQFF. In DNA, the CDR3 is TGCGCCAGCAGCTTGGATGGGACAGACTACAATGAGCAGTTCTTC. The chain carries TRBV5-1 and TRBJ2-1, with TRBD1 matching 7 bases. In germline, CDR1 is SGHRS, CDR2 YFSETQ. This CDR3 contains 15 residues. With 0 bases clipped from V and 3 bases from J, the junction kept 3 bases outside the gene matches.

As to this clone: The junction departs from the called germline gene at one end, perhaps through a read error. The rearrangement uses TRBV25-1 and TRBJ2-5; D tentatively fits TRBD1 or TRBD2 (5 bases each). CDR1 is MGHDK, CDR2 SYGVNS, per germline. This CDR3 contains 14 residues. CDR3 nucleotide sequence: TGTGCCAGCAGTAGACACGGGGCTGCAGAGGCCCAGTACTTC. Protein: CASSRHGAAEAQYF. Full variable domain (rest looked up from reference TRBV25-1 and TRBJ2-5): EADIYQTPRYLVIGTGKKITLECSQTMGHDKMYWYQQDPGMELHLIHYSYGVNSTEKGDLSSESTVSRIRTEHFPLTLESARPSHTSQYLCASSRHGAAEAQYFGPGTRLLVL.

This chain connects TRBV7-2 to TRBJ1-1; D unclear. Trimming took off 5 bases at V and 2 bases at J, with 15 bases between the two ends. Germline V gene sequence: CDR1 SGHTA, CDR2 FQGNSA. CDR3 length equals 15 residues. The CDR3 is CASSPSEQPNTEAFF. The CDR3 bases are TGTGCCAGCAGCCCTTCAGAACAACCTAACACTGAAGCTTTCTTT.

The J gene is TRBJ1-5, the V gene TRBV19; D is possibly TRBD1 (5 bases). The CDR3 is 15 amino acids. Per germline, CDR1 LNHDA and CDR2 SQIVND (reference sequence). V was clipped by 5 bases and J by 5 bases, with 16 bases between them. CDR3 DNA: TGTGCCAGTAGTTCACTGGGCGGGGCCGATCAGCCCCAGCATTTT. Protein: CASSSLGGADQPQHF. The full variable domain, its missing parts supplied by reference TRBV19 and TRBJ1-5, is DGGITQSPKYLFRKEGQNVTLSCEQNLNHDAMYWYRQDPGQGLRLIYYSQIVNDFQKGDIAEGYSVSREKKESFPLTVTSAQKNPTAFYLCASSSLGGADQPQHFGDGTRLSIL.

This chain connects TRBV30 to TRBJ2-1, with 9 bases that match TRBD1. This CDR3 comprises 16 residues. V shed 4 bases, J shed 5 bases, and the junction held 12 bases outside the gene matches. Germline-derived CDR1 and CDR2 are GTSNPN and SVGIG (reference sequence). The CDR3 nucleotides are TGTGCCTGGACTAACTCCGGGACAGGGACCAACAATGAGCAGTTCTTC. Translating it yields CAWTNSGTGTNNEQFF. The full variable domain, its missing parts supplied by reference TRBV30 and TRBJ2-1, is SQTIHQWPATLVQPVGSPLSLECTVEGTSNPNLYWYRQAAGRGLQLLFYSVGIGQISSEVPQNLSASRPQDRQFILSSKKLLLSDSGFYLCAWTNSGTGTNNEQFFGPGTRLTVL.

In DNA, the CDR3 is TGTGCCAGCAGTTACGATGCAGTCTACAATGAGCAGTTCTTC. This encodes CASSYDAVYNEQFF. The chain combines TRBV6-5 with TRBJ2-1; D gene ambiguous. In germline, CDR1 is MNHEY, CDR2 SVGAGI. The CDR3 runs 14 residues. Trimming stripped 2 bases from V and 3 bases from J, with 8 bases between.

The sample holds one count of this clone. CDR3 sequence (DNA): TGTGCCAGCAGTTTTGTGAAGCTAGCAAACACTCCAGATACGCAGTATTTT. It codes for CASSFVKLANTPDTQYF. The V gene is TRBV28, the J gene TRBJ2-3; TRBD2 is a possible D gene (5 bases). The CDR3 consists of 17 residues. With 3 bases removed from V and 4 bases from J, the gap between germline ends came to 20 bases. CDR1 and CDR2 (germline): MDHEN, SYDVKM.

The rearrangement links TRBV6-1 to TRBJ2-5; TRBD2 is a possible D gene (5 bases). V was trimmed by 7 bases and J by 4 bases, leaving 16 bases between them. The CDR3 is 14 amino acids. Germline V gives CDR1 MNHNS, CDR2 SASEGT. CDR3 DNA sequence: TGTGCCAGCATGCGAACGGCGGCGGGAGAGACCCAGTACTTC. Residues: CASMRTAAGETQYF.

The chain has TRBV7-3 and TRBJ2-3; 8 bases fit TRBD2. In germline, CDR1 is SGHTA, CDR2 FQGTGA. The CDR3 sequence is 18 residues long. V trimming: 1 base; J trimming: 4 bases; junction bases outside the gene matches: 13. CDR3 sequence: CASSLKVLRGGDSDTQYF. In DNA form, the CDR3 reads TGTGCCAGCAGCTTAAAGGTGCTCCGGGGGGGAGATTCAGATACGCAGTATTTT.

V is TRBV6-5 and J is TRBJ2-1, with D unclear. Germline CDR1 is MNHEY and CDR2 is SVGAGI. Deletions cut 1 base from V and 10 bases from J, with 5 bases between. The CDR3 is 11 amino acids. CDR3 sequence: CASSYFGEQFF. The CDR3 nucleotides read TGTGCCAGCAGTTACTTCGGGGAGCAGTTCTTC.

J is TRBJ1-1 and V is TRBV30; D is ambiguous. Per the germline V gene, CDR1 is GTSNPN and CDR2 is SVGIG (reference sequence). This CDR3 contains 11 residues. V was trimmed by 3 bases and J by 4 bases, leaving 6 bases between them. The CDR3 DNA follows: TGTGCCTGGAGGGGGATCACTGAAGCTTTCTTT. Protein product: CAWRGITEAFF.

This chain connects TRBV5-4 to TRBJ2-3; no clear D gene. Germline CDR1 is SGHNT and CDR2 is YYREEE (reference sequence). The CDR3 contains 14 residues. V lost 4 bases to trimming and J lost 4 bases, with 13 bases between them. DNA of the CDR3: TGTGCCAGCAGCCTTTGGACCCAACCAGATACGCAGTATTTT. It encodes CASSLWTQPDTQYF. Complete variable domain (other parts from reference TRBV5-4 and TRBJ2-3): ETGVTQSPTHLIKTRGQQVTLRCSSQSGHNTVSWYQQALGQGPQFIFQYYREEENGRGNFPPRFSGLQFPNYSSELNVNALELDDSALYLCASSLWTQPDTQYFGPGTRLTVL.

This chain links TRBV11-3 with TRBJ1-6; D perhaps matches TRBD1 (5 bases). Per the germline V gene, CDR1 is SGHNT and CDR2 is YENEEA. This CDR3 comprises 13 residues. The ends were cut back, 1 base at V and 7 bases at J, with 5 bases in the middle. CDR3 protein: CASSLGGNSPLHF. The CDR3 DNA is TGTGCCAGCAGCTTAGGGGGGAATTCACCCCTCCACTTT.

Details on this clone: Mismatch with germline at one junction end may stem from a read error. This chain connects TRBV5-4 to TRBJ2-1, with 9 bases identical to TRBD2. The CDR3 is 15 residues long. Germline V gives CDR1 SGHNT, CDR2 YYREEE (reference sequence). CDR3 coding DNA: TGTGCCAGCAGCTTGGTTACTAGCGGGTACAGTGAGCAGTTCTTC. Encoded protein: CASSLVTSGYSEQFF.

This clone was counted a few times. The chain employs TRBV6-1 and TRBJ1-2, with D possibly being TRBD1 (5 bases). V lost 7 bases to trimming and J lost 0 bases, with 15 bases between them. Germline CDR1 reads MNHNS; CDR2 reads SASEGT. The length of the CDR3 is 15 residues. The DNA of the CDR3 is TGTGCCAGCACTACCCCGAGGGGCACTAACTATGGCTACACCTTC. Residues: CASTTPRGTNYGYTF.

The chain uses TRBV5-6 and TRBJ1-2; D remains ambiguous. V dropped 4 bases and J dropped 8 bases, with 9 bases sitting between them. Germline values: CDR1 SGHDT, CDR2 YYEEEE. The CDR3 runs to 11 residues. The DNA of the CDR3 is TGTGCCAGCAGCGCCGATGGGGGCTACACCTTC. Protein product: CASSADGGYTF. Full variable domain (remainder filled in from reference TRBV5-6 and TRBJ1-2): DAGVTQSPTHLIKTRGQQVTLRCSPKSGHDTVSWYQQALGQGPQFIFQYYEEEERQRGNFPDRFSGHQFPNYSSELNVNALLLGDSALYLCASSADGGYTFGSGTRLTVV.

The V gene is TRBV6-5, the J gene TRBJ1-5; D gene ambiguous. Between the trimmed V and J ends, which lost 5 bases and 0 bases, there was a span of 5 bases. CDR3 length: 13 amino acids. Germline CDR1 and CDR2: MNHEY and SVGAGI. CDR3 sequence (DNA): TGTGCCAGCAGTCGGGGTAGCAATCAGCCCCAGCATTTT. It encodes CASSRGSNQPQHF.